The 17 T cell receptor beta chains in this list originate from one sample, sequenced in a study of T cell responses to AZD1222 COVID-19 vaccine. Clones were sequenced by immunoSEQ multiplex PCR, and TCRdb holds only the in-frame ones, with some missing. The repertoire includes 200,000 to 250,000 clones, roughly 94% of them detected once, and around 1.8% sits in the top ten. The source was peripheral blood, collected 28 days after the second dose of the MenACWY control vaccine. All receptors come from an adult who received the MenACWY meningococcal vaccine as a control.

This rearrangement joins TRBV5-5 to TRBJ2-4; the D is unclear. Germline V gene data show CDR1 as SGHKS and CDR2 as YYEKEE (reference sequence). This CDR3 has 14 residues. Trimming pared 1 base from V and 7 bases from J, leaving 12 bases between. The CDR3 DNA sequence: TGTGCCAGCAGCTTGAGGCAGGACGGGAACATTCAGTACTTC. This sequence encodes CASSLRQDGNIQYF.

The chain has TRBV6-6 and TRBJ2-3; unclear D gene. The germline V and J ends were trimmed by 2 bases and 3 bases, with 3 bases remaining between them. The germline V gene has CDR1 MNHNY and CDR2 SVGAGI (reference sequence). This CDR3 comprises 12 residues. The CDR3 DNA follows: TGTGCCAGCAGTTACACTACAGATACGCAGTATTTT. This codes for CASSYTTDTQYF.

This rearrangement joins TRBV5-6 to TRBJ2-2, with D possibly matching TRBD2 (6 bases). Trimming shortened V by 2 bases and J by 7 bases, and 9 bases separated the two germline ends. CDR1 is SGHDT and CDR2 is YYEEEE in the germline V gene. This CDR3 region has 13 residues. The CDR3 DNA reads TGTGCCAGCAGCTTCGGGACTCTCGGGGAGCTGTTTTTT. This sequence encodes CASSFGTLGELFF.

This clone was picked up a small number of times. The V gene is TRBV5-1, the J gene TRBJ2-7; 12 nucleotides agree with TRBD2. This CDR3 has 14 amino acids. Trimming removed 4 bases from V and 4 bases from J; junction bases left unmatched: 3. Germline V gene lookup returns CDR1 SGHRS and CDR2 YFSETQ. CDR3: CASSPGLAGYEQYF. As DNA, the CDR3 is TGCGCCAGCAGCCCAGGACTAGCGGGATACGAGCAGTACTTC.

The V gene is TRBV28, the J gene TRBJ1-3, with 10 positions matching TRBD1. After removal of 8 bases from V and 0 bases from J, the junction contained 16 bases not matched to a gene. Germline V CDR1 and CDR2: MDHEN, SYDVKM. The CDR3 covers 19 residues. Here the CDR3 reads CASVGWGQGTSYSGNTIYF. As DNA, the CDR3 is TGTGCCAGCGTTGGGTGGGGACAGGGGACTTCATACTCTGGAAACACCATATATTTT.

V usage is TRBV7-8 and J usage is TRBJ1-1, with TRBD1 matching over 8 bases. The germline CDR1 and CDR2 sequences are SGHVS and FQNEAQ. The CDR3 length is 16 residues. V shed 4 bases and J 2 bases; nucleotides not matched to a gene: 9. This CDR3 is CASSWVPGGLNTEAFF. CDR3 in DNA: TGTGCCAGCAGCTGGGTTCCAGGGGGCTTAAACACTGAAGCTTTCTTT.

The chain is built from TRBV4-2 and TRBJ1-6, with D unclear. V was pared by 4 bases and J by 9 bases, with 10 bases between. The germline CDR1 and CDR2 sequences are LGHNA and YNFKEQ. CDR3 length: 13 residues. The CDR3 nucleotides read TGTGCCAGCAGCCCCCGGGAGGGTTCACCCCTCCACTTT. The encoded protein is CASSPREGSPLHF.

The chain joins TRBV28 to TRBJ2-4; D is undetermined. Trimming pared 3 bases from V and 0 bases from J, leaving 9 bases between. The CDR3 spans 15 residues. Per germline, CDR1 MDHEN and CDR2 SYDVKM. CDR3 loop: CASSFPSLAKNIQYF. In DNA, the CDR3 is TGTGCCAGCAGTTTCCCGAGTCTAGCCAAAAACATTCAGTACTTC.

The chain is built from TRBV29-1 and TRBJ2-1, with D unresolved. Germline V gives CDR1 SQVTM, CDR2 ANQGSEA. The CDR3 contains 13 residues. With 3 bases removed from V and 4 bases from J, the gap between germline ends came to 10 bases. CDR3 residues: CSVDTQRYNEQFF. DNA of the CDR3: TGCAGCGTTGATACCCAGCGTTACAATGAGCAGTTCTTC.

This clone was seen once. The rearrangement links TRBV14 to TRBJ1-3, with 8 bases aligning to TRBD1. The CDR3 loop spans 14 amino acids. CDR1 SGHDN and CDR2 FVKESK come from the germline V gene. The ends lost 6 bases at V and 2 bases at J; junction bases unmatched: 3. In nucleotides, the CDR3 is TGTGCCAGCAGGCCGACAGGGGCTGGAAACACCATATATTTT. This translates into CASRPTGAGNTIYF.

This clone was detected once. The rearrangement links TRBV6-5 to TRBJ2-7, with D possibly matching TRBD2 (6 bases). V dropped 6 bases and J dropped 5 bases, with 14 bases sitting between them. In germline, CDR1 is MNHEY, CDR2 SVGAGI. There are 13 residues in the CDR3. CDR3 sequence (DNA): TGTGCCAGCAGGGAGGGAGGCCCCCACGAGCAGTACTTC. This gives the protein CASREGGPHEQYF.

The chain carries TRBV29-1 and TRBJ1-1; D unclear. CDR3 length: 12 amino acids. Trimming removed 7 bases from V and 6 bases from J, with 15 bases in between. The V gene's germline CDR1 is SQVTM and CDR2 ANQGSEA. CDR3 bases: TGCAGCGGAGGACGGGTCACATCTGAAGCTTTCTTT. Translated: CSGGRVTSEAFF.

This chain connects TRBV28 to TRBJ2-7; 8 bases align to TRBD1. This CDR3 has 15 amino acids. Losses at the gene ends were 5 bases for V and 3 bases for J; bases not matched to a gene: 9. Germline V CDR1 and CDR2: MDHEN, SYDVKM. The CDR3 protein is CASSPRAGGSYEQYF. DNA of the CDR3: TGTGCCAGCAGTCCCAGGGCAGGGGGCAGCTACGAGCAGTACTTC.

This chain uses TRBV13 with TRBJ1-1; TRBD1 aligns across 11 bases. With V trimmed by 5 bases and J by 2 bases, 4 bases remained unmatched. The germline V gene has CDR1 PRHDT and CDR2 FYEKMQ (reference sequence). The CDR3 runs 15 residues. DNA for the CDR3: TGTGCCAGCAGCAGGGGGACAGGGGGTAACACTGAAGCTTTCTTT. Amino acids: CASSRGTGGNTEAFF.

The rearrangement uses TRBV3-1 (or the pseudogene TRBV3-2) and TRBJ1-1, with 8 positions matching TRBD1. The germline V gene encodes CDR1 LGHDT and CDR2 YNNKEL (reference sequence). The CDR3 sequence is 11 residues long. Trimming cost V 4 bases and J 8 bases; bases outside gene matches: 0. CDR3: CASSRDREAFF. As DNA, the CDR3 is TGTGCCAGCAGCCGGGACAGGGAAGCTTTCTTT.

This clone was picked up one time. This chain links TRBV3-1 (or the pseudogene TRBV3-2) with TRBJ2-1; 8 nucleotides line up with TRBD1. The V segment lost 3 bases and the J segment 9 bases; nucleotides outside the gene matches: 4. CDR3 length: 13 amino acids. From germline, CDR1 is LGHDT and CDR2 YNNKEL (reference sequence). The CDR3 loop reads CASSHAGGSEQFF. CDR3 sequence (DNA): TGTGCCAGCAGCCACGCAGGGGGCAGTGAGCAGTTCTTC.

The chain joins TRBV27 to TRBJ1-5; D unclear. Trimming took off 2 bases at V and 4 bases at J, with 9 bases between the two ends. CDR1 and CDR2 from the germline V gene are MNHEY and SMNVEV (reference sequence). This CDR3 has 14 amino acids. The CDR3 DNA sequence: TGTGCCAGCAGTTTAGGCAGACTGAATCAGCCCCAGCATTTT. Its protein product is CASSLGRLNQPQHF.